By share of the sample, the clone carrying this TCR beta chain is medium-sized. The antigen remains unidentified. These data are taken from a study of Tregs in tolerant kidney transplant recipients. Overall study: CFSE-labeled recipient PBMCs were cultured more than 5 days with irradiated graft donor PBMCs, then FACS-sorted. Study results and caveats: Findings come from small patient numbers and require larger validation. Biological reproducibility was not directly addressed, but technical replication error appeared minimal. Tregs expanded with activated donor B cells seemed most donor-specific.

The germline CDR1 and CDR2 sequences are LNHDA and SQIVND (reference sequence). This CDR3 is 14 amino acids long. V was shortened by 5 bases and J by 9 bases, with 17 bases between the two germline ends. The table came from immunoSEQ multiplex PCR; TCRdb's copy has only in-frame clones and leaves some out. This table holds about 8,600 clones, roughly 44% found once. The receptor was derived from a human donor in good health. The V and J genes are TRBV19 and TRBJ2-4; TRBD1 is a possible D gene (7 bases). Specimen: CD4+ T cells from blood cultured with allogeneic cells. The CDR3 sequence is CASSLDREEVIQYF. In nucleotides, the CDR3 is TGTGCCAGTAGTCTTGACAGGGAGGAGGTCATTCAGTACTTC. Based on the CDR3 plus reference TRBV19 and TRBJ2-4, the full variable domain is DGGITQSPKYLFRKEGQNVTLSCEQNLNHDAMYWYRQDPGQGLRLIYYSQIVNDFQKGDIAEGYSVSREKKESFPLTVTSAQKNPTAFYLCASSLDREEVIQYFGAGTRLSVL.